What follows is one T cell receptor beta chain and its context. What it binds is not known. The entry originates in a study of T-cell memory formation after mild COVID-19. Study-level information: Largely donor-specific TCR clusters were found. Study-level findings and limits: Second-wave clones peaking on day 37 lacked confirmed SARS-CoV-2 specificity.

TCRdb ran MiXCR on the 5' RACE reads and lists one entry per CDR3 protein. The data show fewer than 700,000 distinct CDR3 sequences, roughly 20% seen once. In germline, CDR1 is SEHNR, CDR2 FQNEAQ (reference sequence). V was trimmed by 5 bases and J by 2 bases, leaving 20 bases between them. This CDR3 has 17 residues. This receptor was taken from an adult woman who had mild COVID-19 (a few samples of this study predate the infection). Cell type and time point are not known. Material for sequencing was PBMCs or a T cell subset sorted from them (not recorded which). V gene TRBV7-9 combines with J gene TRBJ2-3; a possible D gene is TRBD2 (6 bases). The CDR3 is CASSREEGGLITDTQYF. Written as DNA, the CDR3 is TGTGCCAGCAGCCGAGAGGAGGGCGGCCTCATCACAGATACGCAGTATTTT.